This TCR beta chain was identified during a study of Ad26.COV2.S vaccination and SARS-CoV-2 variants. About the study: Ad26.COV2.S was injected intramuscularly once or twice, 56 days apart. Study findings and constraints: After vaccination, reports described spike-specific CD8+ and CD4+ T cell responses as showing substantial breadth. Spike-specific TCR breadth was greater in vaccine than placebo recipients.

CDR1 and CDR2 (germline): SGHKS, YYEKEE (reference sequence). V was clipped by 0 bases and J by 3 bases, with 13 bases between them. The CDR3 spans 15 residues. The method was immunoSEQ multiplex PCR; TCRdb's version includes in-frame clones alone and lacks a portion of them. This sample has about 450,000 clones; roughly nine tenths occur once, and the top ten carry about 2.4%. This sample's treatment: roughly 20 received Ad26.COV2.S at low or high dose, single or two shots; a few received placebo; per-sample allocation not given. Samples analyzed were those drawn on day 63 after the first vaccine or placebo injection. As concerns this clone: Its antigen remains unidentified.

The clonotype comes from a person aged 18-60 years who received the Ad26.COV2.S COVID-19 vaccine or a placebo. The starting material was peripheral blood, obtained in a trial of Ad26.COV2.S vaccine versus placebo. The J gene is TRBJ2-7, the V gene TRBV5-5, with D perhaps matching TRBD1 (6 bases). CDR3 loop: CASSLAGTPDYEQYV. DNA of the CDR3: TGTGCCAGCAGCTTGGCTGGGACACCCGACTACGAGCAGTACGTC.